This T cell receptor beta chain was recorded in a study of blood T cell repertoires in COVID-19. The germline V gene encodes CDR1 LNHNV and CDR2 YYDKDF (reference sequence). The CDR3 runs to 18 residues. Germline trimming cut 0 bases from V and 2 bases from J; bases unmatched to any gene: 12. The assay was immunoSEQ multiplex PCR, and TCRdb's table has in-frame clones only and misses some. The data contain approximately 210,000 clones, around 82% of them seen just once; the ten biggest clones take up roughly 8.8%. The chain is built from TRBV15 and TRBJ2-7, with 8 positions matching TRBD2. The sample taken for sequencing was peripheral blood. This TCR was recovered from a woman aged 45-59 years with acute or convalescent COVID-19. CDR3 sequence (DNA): TGTGCCACCAGCAGAGACGGAGGTAGCGGGATATTCCCCTACGAGCAGTACTTC. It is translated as CATSRDGGSGIFPYEQYF.